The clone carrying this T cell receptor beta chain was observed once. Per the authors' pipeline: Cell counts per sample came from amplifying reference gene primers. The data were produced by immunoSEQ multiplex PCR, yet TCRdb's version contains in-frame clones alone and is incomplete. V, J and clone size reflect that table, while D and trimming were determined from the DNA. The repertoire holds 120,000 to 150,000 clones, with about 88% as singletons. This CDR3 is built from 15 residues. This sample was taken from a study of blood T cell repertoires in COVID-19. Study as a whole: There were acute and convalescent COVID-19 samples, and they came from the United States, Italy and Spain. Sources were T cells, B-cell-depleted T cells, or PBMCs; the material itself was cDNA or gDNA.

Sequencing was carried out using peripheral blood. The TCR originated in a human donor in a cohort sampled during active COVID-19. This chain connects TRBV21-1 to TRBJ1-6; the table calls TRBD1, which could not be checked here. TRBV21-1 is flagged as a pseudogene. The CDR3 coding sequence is TGTGCCAGCAACAGGGGGAAGAAGTCTTATTCACCCCTCCACTTT. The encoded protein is CASNRGKKSYSPLHF.